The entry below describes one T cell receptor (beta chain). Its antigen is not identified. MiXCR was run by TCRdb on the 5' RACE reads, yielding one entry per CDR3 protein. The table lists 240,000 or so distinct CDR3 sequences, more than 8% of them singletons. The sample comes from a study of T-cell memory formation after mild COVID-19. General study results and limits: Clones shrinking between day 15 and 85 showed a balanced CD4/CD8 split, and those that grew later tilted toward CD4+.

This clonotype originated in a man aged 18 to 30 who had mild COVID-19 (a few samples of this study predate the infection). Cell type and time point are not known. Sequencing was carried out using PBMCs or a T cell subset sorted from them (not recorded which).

CDR3 sequence (DNA): TGTGCCACCCGGGACATTGGTAATTCACCCCTCCACTTT. It encodes CATRDIGNSPLHF. The genes are TRBV7-2 and TRBJ1-6, with TRBD1 as a possible D gene (6 bases). CDR1 and CDR2 from the germline V gene are SGHTA and FQGNSA. The length of the CDR3 is 13 residues. Trimming removed 10 bases at V and 6 bases at J, with 13 bases between.